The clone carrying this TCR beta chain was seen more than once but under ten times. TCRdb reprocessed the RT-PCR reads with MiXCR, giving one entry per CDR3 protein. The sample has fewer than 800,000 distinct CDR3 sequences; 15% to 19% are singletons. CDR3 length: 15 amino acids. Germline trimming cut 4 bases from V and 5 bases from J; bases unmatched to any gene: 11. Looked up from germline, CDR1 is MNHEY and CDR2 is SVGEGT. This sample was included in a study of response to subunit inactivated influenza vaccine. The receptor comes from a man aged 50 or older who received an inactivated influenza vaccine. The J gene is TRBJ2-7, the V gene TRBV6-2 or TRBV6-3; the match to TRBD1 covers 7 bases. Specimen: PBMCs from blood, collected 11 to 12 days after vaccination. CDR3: CASSFADREMDEQYF. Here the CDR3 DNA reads TGTGCCAGCAGTTTTGCCGACAGGGAAATGGACGAGCAGTACTTC.